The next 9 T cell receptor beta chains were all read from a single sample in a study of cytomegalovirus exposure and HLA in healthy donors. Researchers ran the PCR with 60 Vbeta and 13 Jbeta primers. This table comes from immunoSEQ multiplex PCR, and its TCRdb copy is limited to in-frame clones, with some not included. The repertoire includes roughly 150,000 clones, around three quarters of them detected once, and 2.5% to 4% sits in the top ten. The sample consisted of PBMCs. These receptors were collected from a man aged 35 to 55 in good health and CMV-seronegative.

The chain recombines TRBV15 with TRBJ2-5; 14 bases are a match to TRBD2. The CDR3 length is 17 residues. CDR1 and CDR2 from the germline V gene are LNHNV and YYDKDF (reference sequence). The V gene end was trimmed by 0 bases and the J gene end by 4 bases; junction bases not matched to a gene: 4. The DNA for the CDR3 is TGTGCCACCAGCAGAGATCTCGGACTAGCGGGAGGAGAGACCCAGTACTTC. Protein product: CATSRDLGLAGGETQYF.

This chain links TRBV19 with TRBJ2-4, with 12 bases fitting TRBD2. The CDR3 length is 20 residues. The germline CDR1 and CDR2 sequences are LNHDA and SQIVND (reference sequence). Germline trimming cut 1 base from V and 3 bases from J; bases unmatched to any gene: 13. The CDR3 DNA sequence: TGTGCCAGTAGTATAGGCCTAGCGGGGGGGCGGGGGTTTAGCAAAAACATTCAGTACTTC. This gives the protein CASSIGLAGGRGFSKNIQYF.

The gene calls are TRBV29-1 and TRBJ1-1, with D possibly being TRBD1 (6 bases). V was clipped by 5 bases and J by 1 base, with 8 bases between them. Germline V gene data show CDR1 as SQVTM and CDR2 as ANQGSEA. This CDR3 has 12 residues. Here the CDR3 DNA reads TGCAGCGTTAAGACAGGGAACACTGAAGCTTTCTTT. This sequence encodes CSVKTGNTEAFF.

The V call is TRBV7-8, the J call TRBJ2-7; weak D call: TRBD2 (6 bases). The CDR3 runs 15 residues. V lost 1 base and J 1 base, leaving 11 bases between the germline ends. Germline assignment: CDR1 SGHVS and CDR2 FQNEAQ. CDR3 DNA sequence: TGTGCCAGCAGCTTAGGAGCTAGCGTGTCCTACGAGCAGTACTTC. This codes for CASSLGASVSYEQYF.

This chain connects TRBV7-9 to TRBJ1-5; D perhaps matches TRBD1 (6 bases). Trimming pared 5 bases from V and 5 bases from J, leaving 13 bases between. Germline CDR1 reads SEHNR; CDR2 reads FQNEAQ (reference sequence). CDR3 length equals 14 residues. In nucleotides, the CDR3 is TGTGCCAGCAGCAATACAGGGAGAGATCAGCCCCAGCATTTT. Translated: CASSNTGRDQPQHF.

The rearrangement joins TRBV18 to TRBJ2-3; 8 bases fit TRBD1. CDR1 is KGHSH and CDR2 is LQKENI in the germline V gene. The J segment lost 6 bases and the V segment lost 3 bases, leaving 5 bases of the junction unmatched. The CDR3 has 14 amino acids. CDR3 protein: CASSPMDRVDTQYF. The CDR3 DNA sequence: TGTGCCAGCTCACCTATGGACAGGGTGGATACGCAGTATTTT.

The CDR3 here is CASNVQGGTNEKLFF. CDR3 DNA: TGTGCCAGCAATGTACAGGGCGGAACTAATGAAAAACTGTTTTTT. This chain connects TRBV6-1 to TRBJ1-4; TRBD1 might be the D (6 bases). The CDR3 is 15 residues long. Germline CDR1 is MNHNS and CDR2 is SASEGT. Trimming took off 7 bases at V and 1 base at J, with 13 bases between the two ends.

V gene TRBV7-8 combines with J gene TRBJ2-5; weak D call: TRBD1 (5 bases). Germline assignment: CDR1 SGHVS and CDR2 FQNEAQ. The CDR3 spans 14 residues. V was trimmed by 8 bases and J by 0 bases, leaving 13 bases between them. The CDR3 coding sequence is TGTGCCAGCGGCACTCCGACAGACCAAGAGACCCAGTACTTC. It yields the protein CASGTPTDQETQYF.

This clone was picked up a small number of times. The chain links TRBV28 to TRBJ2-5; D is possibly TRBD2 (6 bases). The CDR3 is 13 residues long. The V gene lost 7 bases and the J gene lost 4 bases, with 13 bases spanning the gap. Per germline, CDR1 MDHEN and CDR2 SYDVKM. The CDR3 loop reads CASIPGTLETQYF. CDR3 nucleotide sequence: TGTGCCAGCATCCCAGGGACTTTAGAGACCCAGTACTTC.